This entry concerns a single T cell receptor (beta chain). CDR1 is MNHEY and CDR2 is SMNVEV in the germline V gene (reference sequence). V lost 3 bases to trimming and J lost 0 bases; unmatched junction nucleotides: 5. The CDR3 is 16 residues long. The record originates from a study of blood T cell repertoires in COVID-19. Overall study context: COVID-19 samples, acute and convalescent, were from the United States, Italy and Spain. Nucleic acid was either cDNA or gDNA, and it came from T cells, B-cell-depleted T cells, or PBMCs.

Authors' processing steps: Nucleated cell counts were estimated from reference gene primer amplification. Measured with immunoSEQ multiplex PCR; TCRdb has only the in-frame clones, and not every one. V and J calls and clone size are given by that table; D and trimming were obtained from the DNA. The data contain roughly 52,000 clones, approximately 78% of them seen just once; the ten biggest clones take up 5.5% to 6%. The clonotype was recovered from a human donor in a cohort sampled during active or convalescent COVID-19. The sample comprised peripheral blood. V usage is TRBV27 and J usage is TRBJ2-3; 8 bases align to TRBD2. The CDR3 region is CASSFSTGGSTDTQYF. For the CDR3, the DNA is TGTGCCAGCAGTTTCTCGACGGGGGGGAGCACAGATACGCAGTATTTT.